The 11 T cell receptor beta chains below come from one sample, sequenced in a study of blood T cell repertoires in COVID-19. Profiled with immunoSEQ multiplex PCR; TCRdb holds only in-frame clones, not every one. The table includes 100,000 to 150,000 clones, roughly 86% detected once. The sequenced material came from peripheral blood. All receptors derive from a woman in her 70s with COVID-19, enrolled during active disease.

The chain uses TRBV18 and TRBJ2-2; tentative D call: TRBD2 (5 bases). The germline V gene encodes CDR1 KGHSH and CDR2 LQKENI. The CDR3 spans 15 residues. Trimming pared 6 bases from V and 8 bases from J, leaving 19 bases between. CDR3 loop: CASSLGREGLGELFF. The CDR3 bases are TGTGCCAGCTCCCTCGGACGAGAGGGCCTGGGGGAGCTGTTTTTT.

J is TRBJ2-1 and V is TRBV3-1 (or the pseudogene TRBV3-2), with TRBD2 matching over 8 bases. This CDR3 is built from 16 residues. The J segment lost 9 bases and the V segment lost 4 bases, leaving 14 bases of the junction unmatched. Germline CDR1 LGHDT, CDR2 YNNKEL (reference sequence). DNA of the CDR3: TGTGCCAGCAGCCGTCCTGGCGGGGGGTCCCCGGGTGAGCAGTTCTTC. Protein product: CASSRPGGGSPGEQFF.

This clone was seen a handful of times. The genes are TRBV28 and TRBJ2-5; 9 bases line up with TRBD1. V shed 6 bases, J shed 4 bases, and the junction held 15 bases outside the gene matches. The germline gives CDR1 MDHEN, CDR2 SYDVKM. This CDR3 region has 17 residues. In DNA, the CDR3 is TGTGCCAGCAGCAATCCCTGGGACAGGGAGGGTTTAGAGACCCAGTACTTC. This encodes CASSNPWDREGLETQYF. Together with reference TRBV28 and TRBJ2-5, the CDR3 gives the full variable domain: DVKVTQSSRYLVKRTGEKVFLECVQDMDHENMFWYRQDPGLGLRLIYFSYDVKMKEKGDIPEGYSVSREKKERFSLILESASTNQTSMYLCASSNPWDREGLETQYFGPGTRLLVL.

The chain uses TRBV2 and TRBJ2-5; 8 bases fit TRBD2. This CDR3 spans 15 amino acids. Germline V gives CDR1 SNHLY, CDR2 FYNNEI. V lost 6 bases, J lost 4 bases, and 10 bases stayed unmatched. This chain's CDR3 is CASSAVGTRRETQYF. The CDR3 DNA sequence: TGTGCCAGCAGCGCCGTCGGGACTAGGCGAGAGACCCAGTACTTC.

The V call is TRBV28, the J call TRBJ1-2; 7 bases align to TRBD1. The trim removed 6 bases at V and 3 bases at J, leaving 4 bases unmatched. CDR3 length equals 13 residues. Per germline, CDR1 MDHEN and CDR2 SYDVKM. The chain's CDR3 is CASRPQGDYGYTF. The CDR3 region has the DNA TGTGCCAGCAGACCGCAGGGGGACTATGGCTACACCTTC.

The V call is TRBV10-1, the J call TRBJ1-5; 11 positions match TRBD1. This CDR3 contains 18 residues. V lost 6 bases and J lost 5; bases outside the gene matches: 15. CDR1 WNHNN and CDR2 SYGVQD come from the germline V gene (reference sequence). The CDR3 is CASSRDRGFLWFDQPQHF. Written as DNA, the CDR3 is TGCGCCAGCAGCCGGGACAGGGGGTTTTTGTGGTTCGATCAGCCCCAGCATTTT.

The genes are TRBV9 and TRBJ1-2; D is perhaps TRBD1 (6 bases). Germline lookup yields CDR1 SGDLS and CDR2 YYNGEE. This CDR3 is 15 amino acids long. V was shortened by 2 bases and J by 4 bases, with 15 bases between the two germline ends. This CDR3 reads CASSVTTGPLYGYTF. DNA for the CDR3: TGTGCCAGCAGCGTCACAACAGGGCCGCTCTATGGCTACACCTTC.

This chain links TRBV7-3 with TRBJ2-2, with unresolved D. Trimming took off 3 bases at V and 7 bases at J, with 6 bases between the two ends. The CDR3 covers 12 residues. The germline V gene has CDR1 SGHTA and CDR2 FQGTGA. In DNA, the CDR3 is TGTGCCAGCAGCTTGGCGGTCGGGGAGCTGTTTTTT. Protein sequence: CASSLAVGELFF.

V is TRBV6-5 and J is TRBJ2-1; D is possibly TRBD2 (5 bases). Germline V gene data show CDR1 as MNHEY and CDR2 as SVGAGI. The ends were cut back, 6 bases at V and 8 bases at J, with 14 bases in the middle. CDR3 length equals 13 residues. CDR3 DNA sequence: TGTGCCAGCAGGTGGGGTGGGAGCGATGAGCAGTTCTTC. Translated, it gives CASRWGGSDEQFF.

The J gene is TRBJ2-2, the V gene TRBV30; tentative D call: TRBD2 (5 bases). This CDR3 spans 15 amino acids. The V end lost 4 bases, the J end lost 5 bases, and 17 bases lay between the germline ends. Germline CDR1 and CDR2: GTSNPN and SVGIG (reference sequence). In nucleotides, the CDR3 is TGTGCCTGGACCGTAGGAGTTTCGGGGACCGGGGAGCTGTTTTTT. Protein product: CAWTVGVSGTGELFF.

V usage is TRBV5-4 and J usage is TRBJ2-7; maybe TRBD1 (5 bases). V was clipped by 4 bases and J by 5 bases, with 13 bases between them. The CDR3 sequence is 13 residues long. Germline CDR1 is SGHNT and CDR2 is YYREEE (reference sequence). Here the CDR3 reads CASSQPGIHEQYF. The CDR3 DNA follows: TGTGCCAGCAGCCAACCAGGGATCCACGAGCAGTACTTC.